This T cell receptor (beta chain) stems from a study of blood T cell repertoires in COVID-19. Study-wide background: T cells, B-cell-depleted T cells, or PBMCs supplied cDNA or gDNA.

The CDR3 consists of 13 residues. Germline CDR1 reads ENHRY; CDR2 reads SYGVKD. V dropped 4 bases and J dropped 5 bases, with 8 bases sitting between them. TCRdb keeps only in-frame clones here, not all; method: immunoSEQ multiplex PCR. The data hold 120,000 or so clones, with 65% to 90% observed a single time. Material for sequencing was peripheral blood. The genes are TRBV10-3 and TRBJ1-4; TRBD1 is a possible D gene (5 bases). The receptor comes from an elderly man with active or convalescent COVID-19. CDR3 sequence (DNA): TGTGCCATCAGTGCCGGGGGGAATGAAAAACTGTTTTTT. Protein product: CAISAGGNEKLFF.